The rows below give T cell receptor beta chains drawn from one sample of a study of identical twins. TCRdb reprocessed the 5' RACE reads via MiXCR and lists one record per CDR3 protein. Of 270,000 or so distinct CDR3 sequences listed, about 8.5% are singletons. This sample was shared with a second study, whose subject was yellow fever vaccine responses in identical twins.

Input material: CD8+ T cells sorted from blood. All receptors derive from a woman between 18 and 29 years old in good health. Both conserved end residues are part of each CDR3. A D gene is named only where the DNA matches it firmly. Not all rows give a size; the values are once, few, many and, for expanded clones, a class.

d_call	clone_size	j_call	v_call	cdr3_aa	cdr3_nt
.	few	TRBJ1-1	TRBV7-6	CASSLVTGTEAFF	TGTGCCAGCAGCTTAGTGACCGGCACTGAAGCTTTCTTT
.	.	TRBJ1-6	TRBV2	CASSGDSSSSYNSPLHF	TGTGCCAGCAGCGGGGATTCGTCGAGCTCCTATAATTCACCCCTCCACTTT
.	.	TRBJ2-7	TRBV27	CASSSRWGEQYF	TGTGCCAGCAGTTCCCGTTGGGGCGAGCAGTACTTC
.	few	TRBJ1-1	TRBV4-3	CASSQAGVNTEAFF	TGCGCCAGCAGCCAAGCAGGGGTTAACACTGAAGCTTTCTTT
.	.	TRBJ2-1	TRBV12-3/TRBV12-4	CASSFGGQPFEQFF	TGTGCCAGCAGTTTCGGGGGGCAACCCTTTGAGCAGTTCTTC
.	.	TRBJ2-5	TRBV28	CAGAGGDQETQYF	TGTGCCGGGGCAGGTGGCGATCAAGAGACCCAGTACTTC
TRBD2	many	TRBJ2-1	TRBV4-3	CASSQEDLAGGAYNEQFF	TGCGCCAGCAGCCAAGAGGACCTAGCGGGGGGGGCCTACAATGAGCAGTTCTTC
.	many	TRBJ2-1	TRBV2	CASSVSPRNEQFF	TGTGCCAGCAGTGTGTCCCCCCGTAATGAGCAGTTCTTC
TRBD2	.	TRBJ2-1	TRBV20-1	CSAREWGGYNEQFF	TGCAGTGCTAGAGAGTGGGGGGGCTACAATGAGCAGTTCTTC
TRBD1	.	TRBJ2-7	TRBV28	CASSGLIGQGIYEQYF	TGTGCCAGCAGTGGATTAATAGGACAGGGGATCTACGAGCAGTACTTC
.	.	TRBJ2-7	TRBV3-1	CASSQEGQGSYEQYF	TGTGCCAGCAGCCAAGAAGGGCAGGGGTCGTACGAGCAGTACTTC
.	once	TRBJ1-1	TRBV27	CASLGGNTEAFF	TGTGCCAGTCTCGGAGGGAACACTGAAGCTTTCTTT
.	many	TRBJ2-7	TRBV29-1	CSVDAGYEQYF	TGCAGCGTTGACGCGGGATACGAGCAGTACTTC
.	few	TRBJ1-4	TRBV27	CASSSTPGGTNEKLFF	TGTGCCAGCAGTTCCACCCCCGGAGGAACTAATGAAAAACTGTTTTTT
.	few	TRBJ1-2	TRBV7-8	CASSRDNLYGYTF	TGTGCCAGCAGCAGGGACAACCTCTATGGCTACACCTTC
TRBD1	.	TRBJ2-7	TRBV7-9	CASSLTRTGRLYEQYF	TGTGCCAGCAGCTTAACTAGGACAGGGCGACTCTACGAGCAGTACTTC
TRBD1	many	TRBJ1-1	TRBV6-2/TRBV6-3	CASSYPGQPNTEAFF	TGTGCCAGCAGTTACCCGGGACAGCCGAACACTGAAGCTTTCTTT
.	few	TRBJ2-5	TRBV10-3	CAISEGAGAFETQYF	TGTGCCATCAGTGAGGGGGCAGGGGCCTTTGAGACCCAGTACTTC
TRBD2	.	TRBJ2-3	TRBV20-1	CSASQLPSGGGTDTQYF	TGCAGTGCGAGTCAGTTGCCTAGCGGGGGGGGCACAGATACGCAGTATTTT
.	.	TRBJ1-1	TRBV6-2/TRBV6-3	CASSYPPTGNTEAFF	TGTGCCAGCAGTTACCCCCCGACAGGGAACACTGAAGCTTTCTTT
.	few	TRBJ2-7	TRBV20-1	CSARDLGVQGPLPWEQYF	TGCAGTGCTAGAGATCTCGGGGTACAGGGTCCCCTCCCATGGGAGCAGTACTTC
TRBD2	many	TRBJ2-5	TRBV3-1	CASSQATSRQETQYF	TGTGCCAGCAGCCAAGCGACTAGCCGGCAAGAGACCCAGTACTTC
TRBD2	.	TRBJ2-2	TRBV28	CASSFPRLAAGELFF	TGTGCCAGCAGTTTTCCTAGACTAGCCGCCGGGGAGCTGTTTTTT
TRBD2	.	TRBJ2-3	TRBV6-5	CASSYSFLAADTQYF	TGTGCCAGCAGTTACTCGTTTCTAGCGGCGGATACGCAGTATTTT
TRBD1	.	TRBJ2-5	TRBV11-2	CASSLLDRDQETQYF	TGTGCCAGCAGCTTATTGGACAGGGATCAAGAGACCCAGTACTTC